Detailed here is one T cell receptor (beta chain). The data belong to a study of blood T cell repertoires in COVID-19. Looking at the study overall: PBMCs, B-cell-depleted T cells, or T cells provided the cDNA or gDNA that made up the material.

Within 2 weeks of study entry, exposed participants had contacted a PCR-confirmed or clinician-diagnosed COVID-19 case. Clones were read by immunoSEQ multiplex PCR, and TCRdb kept only the in-frame ones, dropping some. The table includes 200,000 to 250,000 clones, around 90% detected once. With 4 bases removed from V and 6 bases from J, the gap between germline ends came to 9 bases. This CDR3 is built from 12 residues. In germline, CDR1 is SGHRS, CDR2 YFSETQ. V gene TRBV5-1 combines with J gene TRBJ2-3; D uncertain. The origin of this receptor is a young man who had been exposed to COVID-19. Sequencing was done on a sample of PBMCs or T cells enriched from blood (not recorded which). CDR3 nucleotide sequence: TGCGCCAGCAGCGATACATCCGATACGCAGTATTTT. Its protein product is CASSDTSDTQYF.